These T cell receptor beta chains were read from a single sample in a study of breast tumors, draining lymph nodes, adjacent tissues. TCRdb independently ran MiXCR on the multiplex PCR reads; one entry per CDR3 protein. The data show some 120,000 distinct CDR3 sequences, approximately 22% seen once. Sequenced sample: axillary lymph node tissue. Receptors were obtained from a female donor with breast cancer. Some clones in this sample may be carry-over from other donors' samples. CDR3s include the opening cysteine and the closing phenylalanine or tryptophan. The D gene is left open where the match is weak. Not every row has a clone size; where given, it reads once, few, many or a size class.

d_call: NA
v_call: TRBV12-3/TRBV12-4
clone_size: few
j_call: TRBJ1-3
cdr3_nt: TGTGCCAGCAGTTTTGGCCAGGCCCCCTCTGGAAACACCATATATTTT
cdr3_aa: CASSFGQAPSGNTIYF

d_call: TRBD1
v_call: TRBV2
clone_size: many
j_call: TRBJ1-2
cdr3_nt: TGTGCCAGCTATAATGGACAGGGTTTGAATGGCTACACCTTC
cdr3_aa: CASYNGQGLNGYTF

d_call: NA
v_call: TRBV12-3/TRBV12-4
clone_size: many
j_call: TRBJ2-5
cdr3_nt: TGTGCCAGCAGAAAAAACAGGGCCCCACAAGAGACCCAGTACTTC
cdr3_aa: CASRKNRAPQETQYF

d_call: NA
v_call: TRBV9
clone_size: NA
j_call: TRBJ1-1
cdr3_nt: TGTGCCAGCAGCGTAGGGTGGGCCCCGAACACTGAAGCTTTCTTT
cdr3_aa: CASSVGWAPNTEAFF

d_call: NA
v_call: TRBV9
clone_size: many
j_call: TRBJ2-3
cdr3_nt: TGTGCCAGCAGTCGGGGGGCGGGAGCGGTCACAGATACGCAGTATTTT
cdr3_aa: CASSRGAGAVTDTQYF

d_call: NA
v_call: TRBV14
clone_size: many
j_call: TRBJ2-7
cdr3_nt: TGTGCCAGCAGCCAAGATGGCGGGGATACGTCCTACGAGCAGTACTTC
cdr3_aa: CASSQDGGDTSYEQYF

d_call: NA
v_call: TRBV3-1
clone_size: few
j_call: TRBJ2-5
cdr3_nt: TGTGCCAGCAGCCAAGCGAGGGTCCGACAAGAGACCCAGTACTTC
cdr3_aa: CASSQARVRQETQYF

d_call: NA
v_call: TRBV19
clone_size: many
j_call: TRBJ2-1
cdr3_nt: TGTGCCAGTAGTTTCCCGGGGGCCGGCGCTGAGCAGTTCTTC
cdr3_aa: CASSFPGAGAEQFF

d_call: TRBD1
v_call: TRBV20-1
clone_size: many
j_call: TRBJ2-6
cdr3_nt: TGCAGTGCTCTACCCGGGACAGGGTACTCTACTCGACGGGCCAACGTCCTGACTTTC
cdr3_aa: CSALPGTGYSTRRANVLTF

d_call: NA
v_call: TRBV7-3
clone_size: many
j_call: TRBJ2-3
cdr3_nt: TGTGCCAGCAGCCTGAGTAGCGGAGATACGCAGTATTTT
cdr3_aa: CASSLSSGDTQYF

d_call: NA
v_call: TRBV18
clone_size: many
j_call: TRBJ2-5
cdr3_nt: TGTGCCAGCAGCCCTCCGGGGCAGGAGACCCAGTACTTC
cdr3_aa: CASSPPGQETQYF

d_call: TRBD1
v_call: TRBV20-1
clone_size: many
j_call: TRBJ1-5
cdr3_nt: TGCAGTGCGCCTCCGACAGGGGGCATTCAGCCCCAGCATTTT
cdr3_aa: CSAPPTGGIQPQHF

d_call: NA
v_call: TRBV20-1
clone_size: many
j_call: TRBJ2-7
cdr3_nt: TGCAGTGCTAGAGGCACAGAAACCTACGAGCAGTACTTC
cdr3_aa: CSARGTETYEQYF

d_call: TRBD1
v_call: TRBV7-3
clone_size: many
j_call: TRBJ2-3
cdr3_nt: TGTGCCAGCAGCTTAACAGGGGGCGGCACAGATACGCAGTATTTT
cdr3_aa: CASSLTGGGTDTQYF

d_call: NA
v_call: TRBV30
clone_size: NA
j_call: TRBJ1-1
cdr3_nt: TGTGCCTGGAGTGTGCTTCACCCGAACACTGAAGCTTTCTTT
cdr3_aa: CAWSVLHPNTEAFF

d_call: TRBD1
v_call: TRBV5-6
clone_size: many
j_call: TRBJ1-6
cdr3_nt: TGTGCCAGCAGCTGGACAGGGACAAATTCACCCCTCCACTTT
cdr3_aa: CASSWTGTNSPLHF

d_call: NA
v_call: TRBV5-1
clone_size: NA
j_call: TRBJ2-2
cdr3_nt: TGTGCCAGCAGCCGGGACATCCTGAACACCGGGGAGCCGTTTTTT
cdr3_aa: CASSRDILNTGEPFF

d_call: NA
v_call: TRBV28
clone_size: few
j_call: TRBJ1-2
cdr3_nt: TGTGCCAGCAGTCCTCCGGGAACAAGGACCTATGGCTACACCTTC
cdr3_aa: CASSPPGTRTYGYTF

d_call: NA
v_call: TRBV3-1
clone_size: many
j_call: TRBJ1-3
cdr3_nt: TGTGCCAGCAGCCAGGGGGGGACCATATATTTT
cdr3_aa: CASSQGGTIYF

d_call: NA
v_call: TRBV6-1
clone_size: many
j_call: TRBJ2-5
cdr3_nt: TGTGCCAGCAGGCCGACTAGACAAGAGACCCAGTACTTC
cdr3_aa: CASRPTRQETQYF

d_call: TRBD1
v_call: TRBV7-8
clone_size: many
j_call: TRBJ1-4
cdr3_nt: TGTGCCAGCAGCCCCTATCTCGACAGGGGTAATGAAAAACTGTTTTTT
cdr3_aa: CASSPYLDRGNEKLFF

d_call: NA
v_call: TRBV29-1
clone_size: many
j_call: TRBJ2-3
cdr3_nt: TGCAGCGTTATGGGGGGCGCGGGTTCTGATACGCAGTATTTT
cdr3_aa: CSVMGGAGSDTQYF

d_call: TRBD2
v_call: TRBV10-3
clone_size: many
j_call: TRBJ2-7
cdr3_nt: TGTGCCATCAGGACGACTAGCGGGAGGTCATACGAGCAGTACTTC
cdr3_aa: CAIRTTSGRSYEQYF

d_call: NA
v_call: TRBV7-2
clone_size: many
j_call: TRBJ1-2
cdr3_nt: TGTGCCAGCAGCTTATCATGGGGATTCAACTATGGCTACACCTTC
cdr3_aa: CASSLSWGFNYGYTF

d_call: NA
v_call: TRBV10-3
clone_size: many
j_call: TRBJ1-5
cdr3_nt: TGTGCCATCAGTGCGGCAGGCGGTCAGCCCCAGCATTTT
cdr3_aa: CAISAAGGQPQHF

d_call: NA
v_call: TRBV2
clone_size: many
j_call: TRBJ2-3
cdr3_nt: TGTGCCAGCAGTGATTTCAGCTACACAGATACGCAGTATTTT
cdr3_aa: CASSDFSYTDTQYF

d_call: NA
v_call: TRBV12-3/TRBV12-4
clone_size: many
j_call: TRBJ2-7
cdr3_nt: TGTGCCAGCAGTTTAGCAGGGGTCGAGCAGTACTTC
cdr3_aa: CASSLAGVEQYF

d_call: NA
v_call: TRBV11-2
clone_size: many
j_call: TRBJ2-1
cdr3_nt: TGTGCCAGCAGACCCACCCCTCCCCACAATGAGCAGTTCTTC
cdr3_aa: CASRPTPPHNEQFF

d_call: NA
v_call: TRBV28
clone_size: many
j_call: TRBJ1-6
cdr3_nt: TGTGCCAGCAGTTTAGGCAGGCCGGCTGTTTCACCCCTCCACTTT
cdr3_aa: CASSLGRPAVSPLHF

d_call: NA
v_call: TRBV5-1
clone_size: many
j_call: TRBJ2-3
cdr3_nt: TGCGCCTCACAAGAAGGGGAGGCCCTCACAGATACGCAGTATTTT
cdr3_aa: CASQEGEALTDTQYF

d_call: NA
v_call: TRBV6-1
clone_size: many
j_call: TRBJ1-6
cdr3_nt: TGTGCCAGCAGGGATCGGGACCCCGGCGTGAATTCACCCCTCCACTTT
cdr3_aa: CASRDRDPGVNSPLHF

d_call: TRBD1
v_call: TRBV11-2
clone_size: many
j_call: TRBJ2-3
cdr3_nt: TGTGCCAGCAGCCGGACAGGGACAAACACAGATACGCAGTATTTT
cdr3_aa: CASSRTGTNTDTQYF

d_call: NA
v_call: TRBV5-6
clone_size: many
j_call: TRBJ1-2
cdr3_nt: TGTGCCAGCAGCGAGCTGGATTTCTATGGCTACACCTTC
cdr3_aa: CASSELDFYGYTF